Following are 19 T cell receptor beta chains from one sample sequenced in a study of T cells after yellow fever vaccination. MiXCR, run by TCRdb on the 5' RACE reads, gives a single entry per CDR3 protein. Of 85,000 to 100,000 distinct CDR3 sequences in the sample, under 7% were seen once. This sample comprised CD8+ T cells sorted from PBMCs, obtained 10 days after the yellow fever booster vaccination. These receptors were taken from a man younger than 35 who received the YFV17D yellow fever vaccine.

The chain recombines TRBV12-3 or TRBV12-4 with TRBJ1-2; 7 nucleotides align to TRBD1. This CDR3 region has 13 residues. Trimming took 4 bases from V and 7 from J; bases not matched to a gene: 6. CDR3 nucleotides: TGTGCCAGCAGTTATAGGGGGCCGGTTGGCTACACCTTC. Translation: CASSYRGPVGYTF.

V and J are TRBV4-1 and TRBJ2-7; D is possibly TRBD2 (6 bases). Germline V lookup: CDR1 MGHRA, CDR2 YSYEKL. Trimming took off 1 base at V and 0 bases at J, with 13 bases between the two ends. This CDR3 comprises 16 residues. The CDR3 region has the DNA TGCGCCAGCAGCCAAGTCCCCGCTAGCGACTCCTACGAGCAGTACTTC. It encodes CASSQVPASDSYEQYF.

This chain connects TRBV9 to TRBJ2-1, with a tentative D call TRBD2 (5 bases). V dropped 7 bases and J dropped 4 bases, with 21 bases sitting between them. Germline V CDR1 and CDR2: SGDLS, YYNGEE. CDR3 length equals 16 residues. The CDR3 protein is CASSPREDSPYNEQFF. For the CDR3, the DNA is TGTGCCAGCTCTCCTCGAGAGGACTCCCCTTACAATGAGCAGTTCTTC. The whole variable domain, filled in from reference TRBV9 and TRBJ2-1, reads DSGVTQTPKHLITATGQRVTLRCSPRSGDLSVYWYQQSLDQGLQFLIQYYNGEERAKGNILERFSAQQFPDLHSELNLSSLELGDSALYFCASSPREDSPYNEQFFGPGTRLTVL.

This clonotype appeared a few times. V gene TRBV20-1 combines with J gene TRBJ1-6; possible D gene TRBD1, 5 bases. CDR1 is DFQATT and CDR2 is SNEGSKA in the germline V gene (reference sequence). Trimming left V 8 bases short and J 7 bases short, with 15 bases between. The CDR3 contains 13 residues. The CDR3 bases are TGCAGTTTCCTGAGGGGAAGGAATTCACCCCTCCACTTT. Protein product: CSFLRGRNSPLHF.

This clonotype came up many times. V and J are TRBV12-3 or TRBV12-4 and TRBJ2-3, with D tentatively TRBD2 (6 bases). Trimming cost V 5 bases and J 7 bases, with 19 bases left between them. The CDR3 is 15 amino acids. The DNA for the CDR3 is TGTGCCAGCAGTAGGCGAAGGCCCGCGGGACATACGCAGTATTTT. This translates into CASSRRRPAGHTQYF.

This clonotype was detected ten times or more. The chain couples TRBV10-2 to TRBJ2-1; D unclear. The ends were cut back, 4 bases at V and 9 bases at J, with 10 bases in the middle. Germline loops: CDR1 WSHSY, CDR2 SAAADI. The CDR3 has 12 amino acids. As DNA, the CDR3 is TGCGCCAGCAGTGCTGGTTATGTTGAGCAGTTCTTC. Encoded protein: CASSAGYVEQFF.

This clonotype has only a few counts. The chain combines TRBV19 with TRBJ1-5; the match to TRBD1 covers 7 bases. CDR1 and CDR2 (germline): LNHDA, SQIVND (reference sequence). The CDR3 covers 14 residues. V shed 5 bases and J 3 bases; nucleotides not matched to a gene: 4. The chain's CDR3 is CASSVGTDNQPQHF. The CDR3 DNA reads as TGTGCCAGTAGTGTCGGGACAGACAATCAGCCCCAGCATTTT.

The CDR3 coding sequence is TGCAGCGTTGGGGAGACAGGGGAATTTCAAGAGACCCAGTACTTC. Encoded protein: CSVGETGEFQETQYF. This rearrangement joins TRBV29-1 to TRBJ2-5, with 8 nucleotides matching TRBD1. Germline lookup yields CDR1 SQVTM and CDR2 ANQGSEA. Trimming removed 4 bases from V and 2 bases from J; junction bases left unmatched: 9. This CDR3 has 15 amino acids.

This chain connects TRBV20-1 to TRBJ1-2, with a weak D call TRBD1 (6 bases). In germline, CDR1 is DFQATT, CDR2 SNEGSKA (reference sequence). The CDR3 is 13 residues long. Trimming cost V 5 bases and J 0 bases, with 10 bases left between them. The DNA of the CDR3 is TGCAGTGCTTCTCAGGGGTCTAACTATGGCTACACCTTC. It translates to CSASQGSNYGYTF.

There are many counts of this clonotype. The V gene is TRBV29-1, the J gene TRBJ2-1; D gene ambiguous. Trimming pared 6 bases from V and 9 bases from J, leaving 9 bases between. The germline V gene has CDR1 SQVTM and CDR2 ANQGSEA. The CDR3 extends over 10 amino acids. The CDR3 DNA sequence: TGCAGCGTAGGTGAAAGTGAGCAGTTCTTC. Translating it yields CSVGESEQFF.

The chain employs TRBV4-1 and TRBJ2-1; D ambiguous. Trimming cost V 4 bases and J 4 bases, with 20 bases left between them. CDR3 length: 17 amino acids. CDR1 MGHRA and CDR2 YSYEKL come from the germline V gene. CDR3 DNA: TGCGCCAGCAGCCCACCCAGGATAGGGAACGGTTACAATGAGCAGTTCTTC. This sequence encodes CASSPPRIGNGYNEQFF.

This sequence joins TRBV4-2 and TRBJ2-1; TRBD2 matches at 12 bases. Germline V CDR1 and CDR2: LGHNA, YNFKEQ. The CDR3 extends over 16 amino acids. Unmatched junction bases numbered 5, after V lost 0 bases and J lost 8 bases. In nucleotides, the CDR3 is TGTGCCAGCAGCCAAGATCTACTAGCGGGGGGCTATGAGCAGTTCTTC. Translating gives CASSQDLLAGGYEQFF.

The chain carries TRBV6-2 or TRBV6-3 and TRBJ2-1, with no clear D. The CDR3 totals 14 residues. Trimming cost V 2 bases and J 0 bases, with 5 bases left between them. CDR1 is MNHEY and CDR2 is SVGEGT in the germline V gene. CDR3 bases: TGTGCCAGCAGTTACATAGGCTCCTACAATGAGCAGTTCTTC. This sequence encodes CASSYIGSYNEQFF.

This clonotype was seen more than once but under ten times. This sequence joins TRBV25-1 and TRBJ2-3; D is unclear. The germline gives CDR1 MGHDK, CDR2 SYGVNS. V was pared by 4 bases and J by 0 bases, with 14 bases between. There are 16 residues in the CDR3. This chain's CDR3 is CASSGLRATSTDTQYF. CDR3 sequence (DNA): TGTGCCAGCAGTGGTCTAAGGGCCACTAGCACAGATACGCAGTATTTT.

This clonotype was counted a few times. The J gene is TRBJ2-1, the V gene TRBV10-3, with 8 bases lining up with TRBD1. The CDR3 is 13 residues long. Looked up from germline, CDR1 is ENHRY and CDR2 is SYGVKD. Trimming cost V 9 bases and J 5 bases; bases outside gene matches: 6. Here the CDR3 reads CAIQDRANNEQFF. In DNA form, the CDR3 reads TGTGCCATACAGGACAGGGCGAACAATGAGCAGTTCTTC.

This clonotype came up a few times. V usage is TRBV7-9 and J usage is TRBJ2-2; D not resolved. Trimming took off 5 bases at V and 4 bases at J, with 14 bases between the two ends. Germline V CDR1 and CDR2: SEHNR, FQNEAQ (reference sequence). There are 15 residues in the CDR3. The CDR3 spells CASSATTTGTGELFF. CDR3 in DNA: TGTGCCAGCAGCGCCACTACGACGGGCACCGGGGAGCTGTTTTTT.

This chain links TRBV7-6 with TRBJ2-1; D remains ambiguous. Germline-derived CDR1 and CDR2 are SGHVS and FNYEAQ. V lost 2 bases, J lost 5 bases, and 7 bases lay in between. This CDR3 has 13 amino acids. CDR3 coding DNA: TGTGCCAGCAGCTTACACGCCGACAATGAGCAGTTCTTC. Protein: CASSLHADNEQFF.

This clonotype was seen at least ten times. The chain joins TRBV4-3 to TRBJ2-5, with 8 bases aligning to TRBD2. With V trimmed by 0 bases and J by 4 bases, 7 bases remained unmatched. The germline CDR1 and CDR2 sequences are LGHNA and YSLEER. The CDR3 contains 16 residues. The CDR3 sequence is CASSQDRGGGVETQYF. In DNA, the CDR3 is TGCGCCAGCAGCCAAGATCGGGGGGGCGGTGTAGAGACCCAGTACTTC.

This clonotype came up many times. The chain joins TRBV7-9 to TRBJ1-4; TRBD1 aligns across 7 bases. Germline CDR1 and CDR2: SEHNR and FQNEAQ (reference sequence). The CDR3 extends over 13 amino acids. The V gene end was trimmed by 6 bases and the J gene end by 6 bases; junction bases not matched to a gene: 4. DNA of the CDR3: TGTGCCAGCAGAGGGGGCGCGGATGAAAAACTGTTTTTT. This sequence encodes CASRGGADEKLFF.